This TCR beta chain originates from a study of spatial heterogeneity in lung cancer. Documented time point: sample taken at primary tumor resection. The study sequenced unsorted whole RNA from tumor, nontumor lung or frozen PBMC. A total of around 72 untreated early-stage non-small cell lung cancer patients served as donors. Comments on this clonotype: This beta chain is an unintended read in a library built for alpha chains; its size means little.

TCRdb re-called the 5' RACE reads with MiXCR, one entry per CDR3 protein. The sample shows about 250 distinct CDR3 sequences, 45% to 60% of them seen only once. Source: PBMCs, taken at surgery. This TCR was recovered from a male donor with early-stage non-small cell lung cancer.

CDR3 sequence: CASSIRLYYNEQFF. CDR3 in DNA: TGTGCCAGTAGTATCCGCCTGTACTACAATGAGCAGTTCTTC. The V call is TRBV19, the J call TRBJ2-1; unclear D gene. Germline V gene lookup returns CDR1 LNHDA and CDR2 SQIVND (reference sequence). V was clipped by 3 bases and J by 3 bases, with 9 bases between them. This CDR3 contains 14 residues.